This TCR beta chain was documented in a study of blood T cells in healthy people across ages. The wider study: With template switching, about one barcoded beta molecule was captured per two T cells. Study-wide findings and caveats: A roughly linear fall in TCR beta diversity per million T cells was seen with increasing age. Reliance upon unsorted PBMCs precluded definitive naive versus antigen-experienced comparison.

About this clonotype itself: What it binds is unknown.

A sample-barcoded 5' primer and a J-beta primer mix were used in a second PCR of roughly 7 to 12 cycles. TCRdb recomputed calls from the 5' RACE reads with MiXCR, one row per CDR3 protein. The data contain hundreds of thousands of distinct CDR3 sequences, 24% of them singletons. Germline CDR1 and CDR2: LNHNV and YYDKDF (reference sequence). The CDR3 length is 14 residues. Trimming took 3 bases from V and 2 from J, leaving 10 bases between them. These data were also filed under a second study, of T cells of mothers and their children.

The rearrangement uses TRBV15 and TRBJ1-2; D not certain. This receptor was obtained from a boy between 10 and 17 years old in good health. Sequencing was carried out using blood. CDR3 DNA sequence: TGTGCCACCAGCAGCTTTACATCAAACTATGGCTACACCTTC. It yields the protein CATSSFTSNYGYTF.